What follows are 14 T cell receptor beta chains derived from one specimen sequenced in a study of identifying expanded T cells in peripheral blood. TCRdb's table, derived via immunoSEQ multiplex PCR, lists solely in-frame clones and lacks some. The table includes 55,000 to 60,000 clones, more than 70% detected once. What was sequenced was blood. The receptors derive from a person between 18 and 75 years old in good health.

This chain links TRBV4-3 with TRBJ2-3; D remains ambiguous. The germline gives CDR1 LGHNA, CDR2 YSLEER. Between the trimmed V and J ends, which lost 0 bases and 5 bases, there was a span of 12 bases. The CDR3 contains 15 residues. CDR3 loop: CASSQELGSGDTQYF. DNA of the CDR3: TGCGCCAGCAGCCAAGAATTGGGGTCTGGAGATACGCAGTATTTT.

V is TRBV28 and J is TRBJ2-3; a weak D match, TRBD2 (6 bases). V was cut by 3 bases and J by 9 bases, with 16 bases left in between. Looked up from germline, CDR1 is MDHEN and CDR2 is SYDVKM. The CDR3 spans 14 residues. The DNA for the CDR3 is TGTGCCAGCAGTTTCCGGAGACGGGACTTCACGCAGTATTTT. Translating it yields CASSFRRRDFTQYF.

The chain uses TRBV23-1 and TRBJ2-5; possibly TRBD1 for D (6 bases). TRBV23-1 is an ORF; its function is uncertain. Between the trimmed V and J ends, which lost 1 base and 5 bases, there was a span of 17 bases. The CDR3 is made up of 16 amino acids. The CDR3 coding sequence is TGCGCCAGCAGTCAATATTTAGTTGACCAGGGGGAGACCCAGTACTTC. Its protein is CASSQYLVDQGETQYF.

This sequence joins TRBV18 and TRBJ1-6; no definite D call. Germline CDR1 is KGHSH and CDR2 is LQKENI. There are 16 residues in the CDR3. V was cut by 3 bases and J by 4 bases, with 13 bases left in between. The CDR3 nucleotides read TGTGCCAGCTCACCGGCCGGAGACACATATAATTCACCCCTCCACTTT. Residues: CASSPAGDTYNSPLHF.

The gene calls are TRBV30 and TRBJ1-3, with 8 bases that match TRBD1. CDR1 and CDR2 (germline): GTSNPN, SVGIG (reference sequence). CDR3 length equals 13 residues. With 6 bases clipped from V and 2 bases from J, the junction kept 3 bases outside the gene matches. The CDR3 is CACEQGAGNTIYF. The CDR3 DNA reads TGTGCCTGCGAACAGGGGGCTGGAAACACCATATATTTT.

As regards this clone: The junction does not match germline at one end; this may be a read error. Other DNA sequences in the same sample also yield this CDR3. V gene TRBV2 combines with J gene TRBJ1-6, with 7 bases fitting TRBD1. The CDR3 loop spans 15 amino acids. Germline values: CDR1 SNHLY, CDR2 FYNNEI. The CDR3 DNA follows: TGCGCCAGCAGTCGGGACAGCGGCGTAAGTTCACCCCTCCACTTT. This sequence encodes CASSRDSGVSSPLHF.

The chain links TRBV10-3 to TRBJ2-7, with 11 bases fitting TRBD2. V was clipped by 9 bases and J by 0 bases; unmatched bases: 1. Germline-derived CDR1 and CDR2 are ENHRY and SYGVKD. The CDR3 has 13 residues. CDR3 sequence reads: CAMGTSGSYEQYF. CDR3 bases: TGTGCCATGGGGACTAGCGGCTCCTACGAGCAGTACTTC.

The rearrangement uses TRBV18 and TRBJ2-5, with D possibly TRBD2 on 5 matching bases. Trimming took 4 bases from V and 3 from J, leaving 6 bases between them. The CDR3 is made up of 12 amino acids. Germline-derived CDR1 and CDR2 are KGHSH and LQKENI. In nucleotides, the CDR3 is TGTGCCAGCTCACGGGAGAAAGAGACCCAGTACTTC. Its translation is CASSREKETQYF.

V usage is TRBV29-1 and J usage is TRBJ1-6; tentatively, D is TRBD1 (5 bases). V was pared by 0 bases and J by 13 bases, with 16 bases between. The CDR3 loop spans 14 amino acids. Germline V CDR1 and CDR2: SQVTM, ANQGSEA. CDR3 coding DNA: TGCAGCGTTGAAGATGGTCGGGGGAAGAGGCCCCTCCACTTT. Translated: CSVEDGRGKRPLHF.

The chain recombines TRBV11-3 with TRBJ1-6; no firm D call. V was pared by 5 bases and J by 7 bases, with 12 bases between. CDR1 is SGHNT, CDR2 YENEEA, per germline. The CDR3 is 14 amino acids. DNA for the CDR3: TGTGCCAGCAGCCGGCGGGGAGCGAATTCACCCCTCCACTTT. Translated: CASSRRGANSPLHF. Drawing the rest from reference TRBV11-3 and TRBJ1-6, the complete variable domain is EAGVVQSPRYKIIEKKQPVAFWCNPISGHNTLYWYLQNLGQGPELLIRYENEEAVDDSQLPKDRFSAERLKGVDSTLKIQPAELGDSAVYLCASSRRGANSPLHFGNGTRLTVT.

The chain is built from TRBV29-1 and TRBJ2-3, with D possibly matching TRBD1 (5 bases). The CDR3 has 16 amino acids. V gave up 7 bases and J gave up 8 bases, with 28 bases separating them. Germline lookup yields CDR1 SQVTM and CDR2 ANQGSEA. Written as DNA, the CDR3 is TGCAGCGCCATCCTGGCTCTGGGGCCCGCGGCCTCTACGCAGTATTTT. Protein: CSAILALGPAASTQYF.

The gene calls are TRBV4-1 and TRBJ1-5; no definite D call. Between the trimmed V and J ends, which lost 4 bases and 9 bases, there was a span of 19 bases. Per germline, CDR1 MGHRA and CDR2 YSYEKL. CDR3 length equals 15 residues. The CDR3 reads CASSPNTISPGPQHF. CDR3 nucleotides: TGCGCCAGCAGCCCGAATACTATCAGCCCCGGGCCCCAGCATTTT.

The chain uses TRBV10-3 and TRBJ2-3; D is unclear. Germline V CDR1 and CDR2: ENHRY, SYGVKD. The CDR3 runs 10 residues. V shed 11 bases and J shed 3 bases, with 6 bases lying between them. In DNA, the CDR3 is TGTGCCGTAGGGACAGATACGCAGTATTTT. Encoded protein: CAVGTDTQYF.

The chain recombines TRBV6-5 with TRBJ2-7; D unclear. The CDR3 totals 13 residues. V lost 6 bases and J 2 bases, leaving 11 bases between the germline ends. Germline values: CDR1 MNHEY, CDR2 SVGAGI. CDR3 in amino acids: CASRGGPAYEQYF. CDR3 nucleotide sequence: TGTGCCAGCAGGGGTGGCCCCGCCTACGAGCAGTACTTC.